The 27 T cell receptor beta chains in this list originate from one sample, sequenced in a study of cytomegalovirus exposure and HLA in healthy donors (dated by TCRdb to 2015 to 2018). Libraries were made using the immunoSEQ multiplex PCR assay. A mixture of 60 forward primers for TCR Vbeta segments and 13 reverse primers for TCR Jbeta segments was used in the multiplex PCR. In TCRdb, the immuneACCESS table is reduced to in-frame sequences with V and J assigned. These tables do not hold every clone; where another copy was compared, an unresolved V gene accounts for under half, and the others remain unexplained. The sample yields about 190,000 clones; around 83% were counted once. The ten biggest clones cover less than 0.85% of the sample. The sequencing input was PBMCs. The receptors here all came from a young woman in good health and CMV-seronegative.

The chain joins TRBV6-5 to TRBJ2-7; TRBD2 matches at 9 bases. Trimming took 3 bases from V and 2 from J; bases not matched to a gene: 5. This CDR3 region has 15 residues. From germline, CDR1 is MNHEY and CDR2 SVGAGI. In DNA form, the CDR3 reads TGTGCCAGCAGTTATTTGACTAGCGGTCCCTACGAGCAGTACTTC. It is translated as CASSYLTSGPYEQYF.

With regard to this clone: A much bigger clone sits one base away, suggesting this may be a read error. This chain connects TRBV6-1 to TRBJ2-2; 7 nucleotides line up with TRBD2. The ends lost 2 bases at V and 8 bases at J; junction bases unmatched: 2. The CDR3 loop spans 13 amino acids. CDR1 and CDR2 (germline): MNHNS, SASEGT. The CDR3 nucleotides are TGTGCCAGCAGTGAAACGGGGGGAGGGGAGCTGTTTTTT. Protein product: CASSETGGGELFF.

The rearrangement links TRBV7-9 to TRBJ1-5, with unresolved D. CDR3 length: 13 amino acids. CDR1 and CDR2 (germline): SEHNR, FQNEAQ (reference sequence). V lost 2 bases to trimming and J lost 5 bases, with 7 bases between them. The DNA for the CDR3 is TGTGCCAGCAGCTTACCCGGGGATCAGCCCCAGCATTTT. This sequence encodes CASSLPGDQPQHF.

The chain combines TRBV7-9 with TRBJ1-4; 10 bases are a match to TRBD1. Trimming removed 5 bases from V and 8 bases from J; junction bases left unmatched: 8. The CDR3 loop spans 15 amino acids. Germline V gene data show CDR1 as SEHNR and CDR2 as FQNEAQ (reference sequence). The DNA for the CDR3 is TGTGCCAGCAGCCATCCGACAGGGGGCTGGGAAAAACTGTTTTTT. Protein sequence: CASSHPTGGWEKLFF. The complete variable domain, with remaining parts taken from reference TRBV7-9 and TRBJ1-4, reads DTGVSQNPRHKITKRGQNVTFRCDPISEHNRLYWYRQTLGQGPEFLTYFQNEAQLEKSRLLSDRFSAERPKGSFSTLEIQRTEQGDSAMYLCASSHPTGGWEKLFFGSGTQLSVL.

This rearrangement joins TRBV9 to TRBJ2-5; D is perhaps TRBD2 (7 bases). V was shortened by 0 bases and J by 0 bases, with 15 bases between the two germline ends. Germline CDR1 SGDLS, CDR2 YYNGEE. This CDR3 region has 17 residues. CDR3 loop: CASSVAHGGLNQETQYF. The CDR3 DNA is TGTGCCAGCAGCGTAGCTCACGGGGGGCTGAACCAAGAGACCCAGTACTTC.

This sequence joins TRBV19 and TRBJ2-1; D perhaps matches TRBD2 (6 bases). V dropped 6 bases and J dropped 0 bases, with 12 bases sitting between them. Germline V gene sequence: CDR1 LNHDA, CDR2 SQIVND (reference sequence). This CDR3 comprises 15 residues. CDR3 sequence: CASRSEDYSYNEQFF. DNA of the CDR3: TGTGCCAGTAGATCGGAGGACTACTCCTACAATGAGCAGTTCTTC.

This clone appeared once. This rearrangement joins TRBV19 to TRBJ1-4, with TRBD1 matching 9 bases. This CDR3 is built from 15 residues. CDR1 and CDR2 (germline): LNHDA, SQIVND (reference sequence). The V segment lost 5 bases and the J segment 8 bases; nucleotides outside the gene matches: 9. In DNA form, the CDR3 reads TGTGCCAGTAGTGCCTCACAGGGGGCGATCGAAAAACTGTTTTTT. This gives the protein CASSASQGAIEKLFF. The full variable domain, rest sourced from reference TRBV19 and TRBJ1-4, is DGGITQSPKYLFRKEGQNVTLSCEQNLNHDAMYWYRQDPGQGLRLIYYSQIVNDFQKGDIAEGYSVSREKKESFPLTVTSAQKNPTAFYLCASSASQGAIEKLFFGSGTQLSVL.

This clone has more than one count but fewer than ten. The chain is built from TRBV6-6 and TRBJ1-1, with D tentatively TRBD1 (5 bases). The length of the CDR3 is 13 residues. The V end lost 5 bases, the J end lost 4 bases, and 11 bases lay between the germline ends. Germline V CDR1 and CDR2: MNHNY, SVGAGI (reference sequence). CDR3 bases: TGTGCCAGCAGTATCCAGACAGCCACTGAAGCTTTCTTT. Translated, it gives CASSIQTATEAFF.

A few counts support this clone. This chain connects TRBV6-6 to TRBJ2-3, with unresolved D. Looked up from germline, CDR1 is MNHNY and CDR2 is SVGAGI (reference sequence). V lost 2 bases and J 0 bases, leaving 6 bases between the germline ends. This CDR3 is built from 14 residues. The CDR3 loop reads CASSYAGSTDTQYF. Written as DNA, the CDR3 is TGTGCCAGCAGTTACGCCGGGAGCACAGATACGCAGTATTTT.

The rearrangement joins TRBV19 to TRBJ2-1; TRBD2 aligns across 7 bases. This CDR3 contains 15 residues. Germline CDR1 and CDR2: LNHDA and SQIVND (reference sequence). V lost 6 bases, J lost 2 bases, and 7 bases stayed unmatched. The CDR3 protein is CASSRGLPPYNEQFF. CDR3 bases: TGTGCCAGTAGCCGGGGACTACCTCCCTACAATGAGCAGTTCTTC.

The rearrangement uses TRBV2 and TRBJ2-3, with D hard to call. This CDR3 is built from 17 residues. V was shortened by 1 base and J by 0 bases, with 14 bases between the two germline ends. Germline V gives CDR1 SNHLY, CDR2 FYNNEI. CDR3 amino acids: CASSEVSGRMSTDTQYF. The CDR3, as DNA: TGTGCCAGCAGTGAAGTTTCGGGTAGGATGAGCACAGATACGCAGTATTTT.

DNA for the CDR3: TGTGCCAGCTCACGCGCGGGACAGAGATTCACAGATACGCAGTATTTT. Protein sequence: CASSRAGQRFTDTQYF. The chain employs TRBV18 and TRBJ2-3; D is possibly TRBD1 (7 bases). The CDR3 sequence is 16 residues long. Germline V gene data show CDR1 as KGHSH and CDR2 as LQKENI. V was clipped by 4 bases and J by 2 bases, with 16 bases between them.

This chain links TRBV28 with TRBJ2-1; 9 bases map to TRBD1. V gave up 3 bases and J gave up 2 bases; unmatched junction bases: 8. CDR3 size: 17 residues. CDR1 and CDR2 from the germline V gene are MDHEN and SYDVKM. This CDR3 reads CASSFDRDRAAYNEQFF. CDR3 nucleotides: TGTGCCAGCAGTTTTGACCGGGACAGGGCTGCCTACAATGAGCAGTTCTTC.

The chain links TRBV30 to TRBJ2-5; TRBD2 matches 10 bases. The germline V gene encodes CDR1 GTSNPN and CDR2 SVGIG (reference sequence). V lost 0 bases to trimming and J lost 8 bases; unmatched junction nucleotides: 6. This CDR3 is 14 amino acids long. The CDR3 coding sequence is TGTGCCTGGAGTGTACTAGCGGGGACCGGAACCCAGTACTTC. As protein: CAWSVLAGTGTQYF.

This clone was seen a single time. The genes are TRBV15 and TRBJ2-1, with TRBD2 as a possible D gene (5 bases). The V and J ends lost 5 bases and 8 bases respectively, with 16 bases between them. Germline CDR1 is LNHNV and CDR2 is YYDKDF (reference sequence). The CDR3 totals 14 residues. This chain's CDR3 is CATSPGGRTDEQFF. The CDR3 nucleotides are TGTGCCACCAGCCCCGGAGGCAGAACCGATGAGCAGTTCTTC.

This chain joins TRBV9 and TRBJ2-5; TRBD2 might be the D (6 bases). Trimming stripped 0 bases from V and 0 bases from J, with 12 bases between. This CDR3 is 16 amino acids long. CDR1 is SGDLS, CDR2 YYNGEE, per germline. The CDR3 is CASSVGAGSYQETQYF. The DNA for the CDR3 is TGTGCCAGCAGCGTAGGGGCGGGATCCTACCAAGAGACCCAGTACTTC.

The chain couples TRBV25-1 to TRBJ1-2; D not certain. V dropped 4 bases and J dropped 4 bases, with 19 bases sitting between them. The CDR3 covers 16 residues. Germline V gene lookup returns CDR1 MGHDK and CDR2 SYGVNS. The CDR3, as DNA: TGTGCCAGCAGTGTCCCAGGAGGAACCCCTATCTATGGCTACACCTTC. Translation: CASSVPGGTPIYGYTF.

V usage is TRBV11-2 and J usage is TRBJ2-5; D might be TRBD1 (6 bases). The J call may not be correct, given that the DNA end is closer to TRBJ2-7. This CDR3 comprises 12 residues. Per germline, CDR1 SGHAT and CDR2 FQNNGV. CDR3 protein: CASSFRTDEQYF. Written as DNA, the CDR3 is TGTGCCAGCAGCTTCCGGACAGACGAGCAGTACTTC.

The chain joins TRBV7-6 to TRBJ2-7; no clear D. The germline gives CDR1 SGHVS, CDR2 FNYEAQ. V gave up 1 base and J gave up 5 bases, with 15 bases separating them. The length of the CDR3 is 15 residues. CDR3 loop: CASSLVDFEVHEQYF. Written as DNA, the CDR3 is TGTGCCAGCAGCTTAGTGGATTTCGAGGTCCACGAGCAGTACTTC.

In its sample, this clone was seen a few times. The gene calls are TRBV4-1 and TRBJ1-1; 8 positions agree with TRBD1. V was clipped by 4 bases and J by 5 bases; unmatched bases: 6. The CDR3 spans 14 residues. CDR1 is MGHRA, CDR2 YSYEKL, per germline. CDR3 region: CASSLGTGVTEAFF. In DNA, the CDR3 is TGCGCCAGCAGCCTTGGGACAGGCGTAACTGAAGCTTTCTTT.

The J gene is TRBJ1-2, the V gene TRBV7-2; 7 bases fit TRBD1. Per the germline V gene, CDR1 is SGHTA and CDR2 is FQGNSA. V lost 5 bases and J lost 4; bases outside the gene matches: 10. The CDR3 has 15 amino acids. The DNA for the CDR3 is TGTGCCAGCAGCCCCAGAGGACAGGTCAGCTATGGCTACACCTTC. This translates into CASSPRGQVSYGYTF.

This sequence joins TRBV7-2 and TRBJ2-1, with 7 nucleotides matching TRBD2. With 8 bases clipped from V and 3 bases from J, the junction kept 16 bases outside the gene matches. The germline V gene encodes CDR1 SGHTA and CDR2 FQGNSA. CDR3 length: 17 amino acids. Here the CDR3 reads CASLEAGGIRIYNEQFF. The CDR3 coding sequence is TGTGCCAGCCTCGAAGCCGGGGGGATTAGAATCTACAATGAGCAGTTCTTC.

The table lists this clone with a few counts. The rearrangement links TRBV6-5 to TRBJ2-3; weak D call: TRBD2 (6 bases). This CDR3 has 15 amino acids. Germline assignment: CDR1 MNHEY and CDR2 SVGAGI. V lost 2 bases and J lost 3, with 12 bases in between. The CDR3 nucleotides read TGTGCCAGCAGTTACCAAGGACTAACGACAGATACGCAGTATTTT. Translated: CASSYQGLTTDTQYF.

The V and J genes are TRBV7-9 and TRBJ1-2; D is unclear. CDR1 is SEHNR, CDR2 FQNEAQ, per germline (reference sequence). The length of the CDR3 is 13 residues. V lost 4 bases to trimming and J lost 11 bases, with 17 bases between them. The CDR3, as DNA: TGTGCCAGCAGCTCGCCCATAGAGCCTTGGTACACCTTC. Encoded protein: CASSSPIEPWYTF.

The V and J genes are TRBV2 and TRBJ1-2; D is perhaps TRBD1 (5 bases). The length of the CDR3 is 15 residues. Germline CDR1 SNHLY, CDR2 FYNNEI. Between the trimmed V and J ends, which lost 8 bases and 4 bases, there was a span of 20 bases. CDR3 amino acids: CASQDWGRVSYGYTF. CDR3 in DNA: TGTGCCAGCCAAGATTGGGGGAGGGTGTCCTATGGCTACACCTTC.

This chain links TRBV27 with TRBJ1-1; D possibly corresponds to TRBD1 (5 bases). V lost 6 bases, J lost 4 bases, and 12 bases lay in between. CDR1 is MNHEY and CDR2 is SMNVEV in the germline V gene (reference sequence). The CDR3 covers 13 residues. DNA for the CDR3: TGTGCCAGCAGCCAAACTCAGGGCACTGAAGCTTTCTTT. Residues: CASSQTQGTEAFF.

CDR3 sequence (DNA): TGTGCCACCAGCAGAGGAGGGGGAAGCGGGAGGGCGGAGACCCAGTACTTC. Translating it yields CATSRGGGSGRAETQYF. This chain uses TRBV15 with TRBJ2-5, with 10 bases matching TRBD2. This CDR3 spans 17 amino acids. From germline, CDR1 is LNHNV and CDR2 YYDKDF (reference sequence). V dropped 1 base and J dropped 5; count of bases not matched to a gene: 10.